These 22 T cell receptor beta chains share one sample of origin, sequenced in a study of blood T cells in healthy people across ages. Primed by a sample-barcoded 5' primer and a J-beta primer mix, a second PCR proceeded for about 7 to 11 cycles. MiXCR, run by TCRdb on the 5' RACE reads, gives a single entry per CDR3 protein. The sample has around 520,000 distinct CDR3 sequences; about 26% are singletons. The same sample was also studied in work on T cells of mothers and their children.

The material sequenced was blood. These receptors all stem from a boy under 10 years old in good health.

The chain uses TRBV6-5 and TRBJ2-5; 8 bases line up with TRBD1. CDR3 length equals 14 residues. The trim removed 6 bases at V and 4 bases at J, leaving 7 bases unmatched. From germline, CDR1 is MNHEY and CDR2 SVGAGI. The CDR3 DNA reads as TGTGCCAGCAGACGGGACAGGCAGGGAGAGACCCAGTACTTC. This codes for CASRRDRQGETQYF.

The J gene is TRBJ1-2, the V gene TRBV18, with D possibly TRBD1 on 5 matching bases. Per the germline V gene, CDR1 is KGHSH and CDR2 is LQKENI. CDR3 length: 16 residues. The V end was cut by 3 bases, the J end by 0 bases, with 14 bases between. The CDR3 is CASSPVPGKANYGYTF. The CDR3 DNA reads TGTGCCAGCTCACCGGTGCCAGGGAAAGCTAACTATGGCTACACCTTC.

V is TRBV20-1 and J is TRBJ2-2; D gene ambiguous. The CDR3 is 15 amino acids. The ends were cut back, 3 bases at V and 7 bases at J, with 18 bases in the middle. Looked up from germline, CDR1 is DFQATT and CDR2 is SNEGSKA (reference sequence). The CDR3, as DNA: TGCAGTGCTAGGGAGATTAGTCGGGTTAACGGGGAGCTGTTTTTT. This gives the protein CSAREISRVNGELFF.

This chain connects TRBV12-3 or TRBV12-4 to TRBJ1-5; D perhaps matches TRBD1 (5 bases). V lost 4 bases to trimming and J lost 4 bases, with 17 bases between them. The CDR3 runs to 16 residues. The CDR3, as DNA: TGTGCCAGCAGTTCAGGTCCAGGGATGAAAAATCAGCCCCAGCATTTT. It specifies CASSSGPGMKNQPQHF.

The chain has TRBV20-1 and TRBJ2-7, with TRBD1 matching 8 bases. There are 14 residues in the CDR3. V gave up 3 bases and J gave up 2 bases; unmatched junction bases: 6. The germline V gene encodes CDR1 DFQATT and CDR2 SNEGSKA (reference sequence). The CDR3 protein is CSARWTGRTYEQYF. The CDR3 nucleotides are TGCAGTGCTAGGTGGACAGGGCGCACCTACGAGCAGTACTTC.

In this sample, this clonotype turned up many times. The junction departs from germline at one end; a sequencing error may be responsible. For the CDR3, the DNA is TGTGCCAGCAGTTTAGTCTCGAACACTGAAGCTTTCTTT. It encodes CASSLVSNTEAFF. The chain recombines TRBV5-1 with TRBJ1-1; no reliable D call. CDR3 length: 13 residues. Per germline, CDR1 SGHRS and CDR2 YFSETQ.

This chain connects TRBV4-1 to TRBJ2-3; 10 bases fit TRBD2. Germline-derived CDR1 and CDR2 are MGHRA and YSYEKL. The CDR3 contains 18 residues. V lost 1 base to trimming and J lost 0 bases; unmatched junction nucleotides: 7. The chain's CDR3 is CASSQGSSGRPSTDTQYF. In DNA, the CDR3 is TGCGCCAGCAGCCAAGGGTCTAGCGGGAGACCTAGCACAGATACGCAGTATTTT.

The table lists this clonotype with a few counts. The chain recombines TRBV5-1 with TRBJ1-4; TRBD1 matches 7 bases. The V segment lost 5 bases and the J segment 6 bases; nucleotides outside the gene matches: 13. The CDR3 spans 16 residues. Germline V gene data show CDR1 as SGHRS and CDR2 as YFSETQ. As DNA, the CDR3 is TGCGCCAGCAGACCGGGACAGTCGTTACGAGATGAAAAACTGTTTTTT. It codes for CASRPGQSLRDEKLFF. The whole variable domain, filled in from reference TRBV5-1 and TRBJ1-4, reads KAGVTQTPRYLIKTRGQQVTLSCSPISGHRSVSWYQQTPGQGLQFLFEYFSETQRNKGNFPGRFSGRQFSNSRSEMNVSTLELGDSALYLCASRPGQSLRDEKLFFGSGTQLSVL.

The V call is TRBV7-2, the J call TRBJ2-3; 10 bases are a match to TRBD2. Germline loops: CDR1 SGHTA, CDR2 FQGNSA. The CDR3 has 18 residues. J gave up 2 bases and V 3 bases, and 11 bases lay outside the gene matches. DNA for the CDR3: TGTGCCAGCAGCTTCCTGGCTAGCGGGGGTACACTCACAGATACGCAGTATTTT. It translates to CASSFLASGGTLTDTQYF.

This clonotype occurred a few times. The V and J genes are TRBV7-9 and TRBJ2-7; D is unresolved. From germline, CDR1 is SEHNR and CDR2 FQNEAQ (reference sequence). This CDR3 comprises 13 residues. The V gene lost 4 bases and the J gene lost 3 bases, with 10 bases spanning the gap. The CDR3 region is CASSSIRRYEQYF. CDR3 in DNA: TGTGCCAGCAGCTCCATTAGACGCTACGAGCAGTACTTC.

This clonotype was counted a single time. This chain uses TRBV5-4 with TRBJ2-3, with D possibly matching TRBD2 (6 bases). From germline, CDR1 is SGHNT and CDR2 YYREEE (reference sequence). The CDR3 covers 12 residues. Trimming removed 4 bases from V and 8 bases from J, with 11 bases in between. CDR3: CASSQGTATQYF. The CDR3 nucleotides are TGTGCCAGCAGCCAAGGGACTGCTACGCAGTATTTT. The full variable domain, in which reference TRBV5-4 and TRBJ2-3 provide the parts outside the CDR3, is ETGVTQSPTHLIKTRGQQVTLRCSSQSGHNTVSWYQQALGQGPQFIFQYYREEENGRGNFPPRFSGLQFPNYSSELNVNALELDDSALYLCASSQGTATQYFGPGTRLTVL.

The chain recombines TRBV7-6 with TRBJ2-5; 9 positions agree with TRBD2. The DNA end is a closer match to TRBJ2-7, so the J assignment may be wrong. CDR1 and CDR2 (germline): SGHVS, FNYEAQ. CDR3 length: 15 amino acids. CDR3 DNA: TGTGCCAGCAGCTTACTGCGGGAGGGCCAGGGCGAGCAGTACTTC. Protein: CASSLLREGQGEQYF.

The chain carries TRBV9 and TRBJ2-5; TRBD2 matches 7 bases. The tail of the sequence fits TRBJ2-1 better, so the J call may be wrong. This CDR3 spans 16 amino acids. Germline V CDR1 and CDR2: SGDLS, YYNGEE. The DNA of the CDR3 is TGTGCCAGCAGCGTCGAGGCTAGCGGTTACCTATTTGAGCAGTTCTTC. Translated, it gives CASSVEASGYLFEQFF.

There are a few counts of this clonotype. This sequence joins TRBV3-1 and TRBJ1-1; D unresolved. This CDR3 has 13 residues. V shed 7 bases and J shed 1 base, with 10 bases lying between them. The germline V gene has CDR1 LGHDT and CDR2 YNNKEL (reference sequence). CDR3 DNA: TGTGCCAGCACCCCCGGTTCGAACACTGAAGCTTTCTTT. Amino acid sequence: CASTPGSNTEAFF.

The chain links TRBV7-2 to TRBJ2-3, with a possible D match to TRBD1 (6 bases). This CDR3 is 14 amino acids long. The V end lost 5 bases, the J end lost 4 bases, and 13 bases lay between the germline ends. Germline CDR1 is SGHTA and CDR2 is FQGNSA. The CDR3 DNA follows: TGTGCCAGCAGCCTCAGGGGATTAGCAGATACGCAGTATTTT. Translating it yields CASSLRGLADTQYF.

This clonotype was counted between two and nine times. V usage is TRBV20-1 and J usage is TRBJ1-3; no clear D. CDR1 DFQATT and CDR2 SNEGSKA come from the germline V gene (reference sequence). V gave up 6 bases and J gave up 3 bases, with 18 bases separating them. The CDR3 loop spans 15 amino acids. The DNA for the CDR3 is TGCAGTGCCCTCAGCGGACCCGAACTTGGAAACACCATATATTTT. Translation: CSALSGPELGNTIYF.

The chain recombines TRBV2 with TRBJ2-7; 9 bases map to TRBD2. The length of the CDR3 is 14 residues. CDR1 and CDR2 (germline): SNHLY, FYNNEI. The V gene end was trimmed by 4 bases and the J gene end by 4 bases; junction bases not matched to a gene: 5. The CDR3 loop is CASSVGTSTYEQYF. CDR3 in DNA: TGTGCCAGCAGTGTAGGGACTAGCACGTACGAGCAGTACTTC.

V and J are TRBV20-1 and TRBJ1-2; TRBD1 is a possible D gene (5 bases). Trimming took off 4 bases at V and 2 bases at J, with 11 bases between the two ends. The germline V gene encodes CDR1 DFQATT and CDR2 SNEGSKA (reference sequence). The CDR3 has 13 amino acids. The CDR3 nucleotides read TGCAGTGCTAAAGGGGAAGGCAACTATGGCTACACCTTC. This gives the protein CSAKGEGNYGYTF.

The chain joins TRBV7-9 to TRBJ2-5; D is ambiguous. From germline, CDR1 is SEHNR and CDR2 FQNEAQ (reference sequence). Trimming shortened V by 4 bases and J by 0 bases, and 6 bases separated the two germline ends. The CDR3 runs 13 residues. The CDR3 spells CASSSVNQETQYF. In DNA, the CDR3 is TGTGCCAGCAGCTCTGTCAACCAAGAGACCCAGTACTTC.

This clonotype has only a few counts. The chain has TRBV25-1 and TRBJ2-5, with D perhaps matching TRBD2 (6 bases). The CDR3 is 14 amino acids. V gave up 3 bases and J gave up 5 bases, with 13 bases separating them. In germline, CDR1 is MGHDK, CDR2 SYGVNS. In DNA form, the CDR3 reads TGTGCCAGCAGTGACCCGCCGGGGGACGAGACCCAGTACTTC. This encodes CASSDPPGDETQYF.

The chain is built from TRBV2 and TRBJ1-2, with a possible D match to TRBD1 (6 bases). The CDR3 has 16 amino acids. The V end was cut by 2 bases, the J end by 8 bases, with 21 bases between. Per germline, CDR1 SNHLY and CDR2 FYNNEI. CDR3 bases: TGTGCCAGCAGTGAACAAGGACAAGGGGGTTTACGGGGCTACACCTTC. Amino acid sequence: CASSEQGQGGLRGYTF.

The rearrangement uses TRBV29-1 and TRBJ2-1, with TRBD2 identical over 9 bases. CDR1 and CDR2 from the germline V gene are SQVTM and ANQGSEA. Trimming cost V 6 bases and J 2 bases; bases outside gene matches: 8. The CDR3 consists of 15 residues. DNA of the CDR3: TGCAGCGTGGACGGAAGCGGGAGGCCCTACAATGAGCAGTTCTTC. Translated, it gives CSVDGSGRPYNEQFF.